Listed below are T cell receptor beta chains from one sample, sequenced in a study of CD8 T cells in Susac syndrome. A single record per CDR3 protein comes from TCRdb applying MiXCR to the immunoSEQ multiplex PCR reads. The repertoire has 100,000 to 150,000 distinct CDR3 sequences, roughly 95% of them found once; the top ten carry less than 0.15%. The material sequenced was CD4+ T cells from PBMCs. The origin of the receptors is a human donor with Susac syndrome. The CDR3 runs from the conserved cysteine through the conserved F or W. A D gene is named only where the DNA matches it firmly. Clone size is not always given. Where it is, it says once, few, many or a class for expanded clones.

TRBJ1-1	TRBV28	.	.	TGTGCCAGCAGGATTTCGAACACTGAAGCTTTCTTT	CASRISNTEAFF
TRBJ2-2	TRBV9	.	.	TGTGCCAGCAGCGTAGCCCTTCTGACAGAGAACACCGGGGAGCTGTTTTTT	CASSVALLTENTGELFF
TRBJ1-1	TRBV28	.	TRBD1	TGTGCCAGCAGTCCCCGACAGGGCAACACTGAAGCTTTCTTT	CASSPRQGNTEAFF
TRBJ2-5	TRBV28	.	.	TGTGCCAGCAGCCCGCCGGGGCGGGACGTGAAGACCCAGTACTTC	CASSPPGRDVKTQYF
TRBJ2-2	TRBV5-6	.	.	TGTGCCAGCAGCTTAGGAGGGAGAGACACCGGGGAGCTGTTTTTT	CASSLGGRDTGELFF
TRBJ1-5	TRBV7-9	.	TRBD1	TGTGCCAGCAGCTCGGGTGGGACAGGATTTGCGTCCCAGCATTTT	CASSSGGTGFASQHF
TRBJ2-3	TRBV6-5	.	TRBD2	TGTGCCAGCAGTTCGCCCGGGGGGAATACGCAGTATTTT	CASSSPGGNTQYF
TRBJ1-5	TRBV30	.	.	TGTGCCTGGAGCGACGGGCATCAGCCCCAGCATTTT	CAWSDGHQPQHF
TRBJ2-3	TRBV29-1	.	.	TGCAGCGGCCAAAGCGATACGCAGTATTTT	CSGQSDTQYF
TRBJ2-6	TRBV30	.	.	TGTGCCTCCCTTACTGGGGCCAACGTCCTGACTTTC	CASLTGANVLTF
TRBJ1-2	TRBV20-1	.	.	TGCAGTGCTATACAGGGAAACTATGGCTACACCTTC	CSAIQGNYGYTF
TRBJ2-5	TRBV29-1	few	.	TGCAGCGTTGTAGTGGGAGCCACCCAAGAGACCCAGTACTTC	CSVVVGATQETQYF
TRBJ1-1	TRBV6-5	.	.	TGTGCCAGCAGTTCAAATTCAGGGCTGTTGAACACTGAAGCTTTCTTT	CASSSNSGLLNTEAFF
TRBJ1-5	TRBV6-1	once	.	TGTGCCAGCAGTGAAGGAGATGAACAGCCCCAGCATTTT	CASSEGDEQPQHF
TRBJ2-5	TRBV27	.	.	TGTGCCAGCAGTTTTCGGGTGGGCGGGGAGACCCAGTACTTC	CASSFRVGGETQYF
TRBJ2-1	TRBV3-1	.	.	TGTGCCAGCAGCCCAAACCCTTCCGGTGAGCAGTTCTTC	CASSPNPSGEQFF
TRBJ1-2	TRBV13	.	.	TGTGCCAGCAGCTTAAGTACCTATGGCTACACCTTC	CASSLSTYGYTF
TRBJ1-1	TRBV7-9	once	.	TGTGCCAGCAGCGCAAGGGGAAATAACTTAATGAACACTGAAGCTTTCTTT	CASSARGNNLMNTEAFF
TRBJ1-5	TRBV4-1	.	.	TGCGCCAGCAGCCAGGGTCGGGTGATCAATCAGCCCCAGCATTTT	CASSQGRVINQPQHF
TRBJ2-6	TRBV10-3	.	TRBD1	TGTGCCACCGGCCCCGACAGGGGTACCTCTGGGGCCAACGTCCTGACTTTC	CATGPDRGTSGANVLTF
TRBJ2-1	TRBV29-1	.	TRBD2	TGCAGCGTTTGGACTAGCGGGAGCTACAATGAGCAGTTCTTC	CSVWTSGSYNEQFF
TRBJ2-7	TRBV5-1	.	.	TGCGCCAGCAGCTTGACGCCCCAAAACCCCACCTACGAGCAGTACTTC	CASSLTPQNPTYEQYF
TRBJ2-5	TRBV28	few	TRBD2	TGTGCCAGCAGTTCTGGACTAGCGGGAGTGGGGGAGACCCAGTACTTC	CASSSGLAGVGETQYF
TRBJ2-5	TRBV20-1	.	.	TGCAGTGCCAGCAGGGGGGAGGGTGGCACCCAGTACTTC	CSASRGEGGTQYF
TRBJ2-7	TRBV5-4	.	TRBD1	TGTGCCAGCAGTGCCGACAGGGAAGACGAGCAGTACTTC	CASSADREDEQYF
TRBJ2-7	TRBV29-1	once	TRBD1	TGCAGCGTTGCAAACAGGGGTGGTCCGCACGAGCAGTACTTC	CSVANRGGPHEQYF
TRBJ1-1	TRBV9	.	.	TGTGCCAGCAGCCCCATACGGTACACTGAAGCTTTCTTT	CASSPIRYTEAFF
TRBJ1-5	TRBV20-1	.	.	TGCAGTGCTAGCCTAGGTTTGGGGCCTCATAGCAATCAGCCCCAGCATTTT	CSASLGLGPHSNQPQHF
TRBJ2-1	TRBV11-3	once	TRBD2	TGTGCCAGCAGCCAGGGACTAGCGGACTACAATGAGCAGTTCTTC	CASSQGLADYNEQFF
TRBJ2-1	TRBV25-1	once	.	TGTGCCAGCAGTGAATGGGCGGGCGGGCCGGCCTACAATGAGCAGTTCTTC	CASSEWAGGPAYNEQFF
TRBJ2-7	TRBV3-1	.	.	TGTGCCAGCAGCCAAAGTCCTTTCGAGCAGTACTTC	CASSQSPFEQYF
TRBJ1-3	TRBV7-9	.	.	TGTGCCAGCAGCTTCTCCTTACAGGCTAACTCTGGAAACACCATATATTTT	CASSFSLQANSGNTIYF
TRBJ2-1	TRBV3-1	.	TRBD2	TGTGCCAGCAGCCCCAGGAGGACTAGCGGGGACTCCTACAATGAGCAGTTCTTC	CASSPRRTSGDSYNEQFF
TRBJ2-7	TRBV19	.	TRBD1	TGTGCCAGTAGTACCCCGGACAGGACCTACGAGCAGTACTTC	CASSTPDRTYEQYF
TRBJ1-2	TRBV7-2	.	TRBD1	TGTGCCAGCACCCAGACAGGGAACCATGGCTACACCTTC	CASTQTGNHGYTF
TRBJ2-1	TRBV7-9	.	.	TGTGCCAGCAGCCCTGCAGGGAATGAGCAGTTCTTC	CASSPAGNEQFF
TRBJ1-5	TRBV20-1	.	TRBD1	TGCAGTGCTGAGACAGGGGCTGGCAATCAGCCCCAGCATTTT	CSAETGAGNQPQHF
TRBJ2-3	TRBV20-1	.	.	TGCAGTGCTCTCCAGGGAGATACGCAGTATTTT	CSALQGDTQYF
TRBJ2-1	TRBV4-2	.	TRBD2	TGTGCCAGCAGCCAACTTGCTAGCGGGATGAGCTCCTACAATGAGCAGTTCTTC	CASSQLASGMSSYNEQFF
TRBJ2-7	TRBV2	.	.	TGTGCCAGCAGTGAAGCCTACGAGCAGTACTTC	CASSEAYEQYF
TRBJ1-1	TRBV5-1	once	.	TGCGCCAGCAGCGTTGGCCTCATCCAGGGGGAAGCTTTCTTT	CASSVGLIQGEAFF
TRBJ1-2	TRBV18	.	.	TGTGCCAGCTCACCAGAACAGGACTATGGCTACACCTTC	CASSPEQDYGYTF
TRBJ2-5	TRBV9	.	TRBD2	TGTGCCAGCAGCGTAGGTCCGAGCGGGGAAGAGACCCAGTACTTC	CASSVGPSGEETQYF
TRBJ2-7	TRBV29-1	.	.	TGCAGCGTTGAGACTTTCCACGAGCAGTACTTC	CSVETFHEQYF
TRBJ2-7	TRBV15	.	.	TGTGCCACCAGCAGAGACACACTGGCCTACGAGCAGTACTTC	CATSRDTLAYEQYF
TRBJ2-3	TRBV20-1	.	.	TGCAGTGCTAGTGGATACACAGATACGCAGTATTTT	CSASGYTDTQYF
TRBJ2-3	TRBV29-1	.	.	TGCAGCGGACGGGGGACGCAAACGCAGTATTTT	CSGRGTQTQYF
TRBJ1-1	TRBV19	.	TRBD1	TGTGCCAGTAGTATTCGCAGGGGGACTGAAGCTTTCTTT	CASSIRRGTEAFF
TRBJ2-7	TRBV12-3/TRBV12-4	.	TRBD2	TGTGCCAGCAGTTGGGGCGGGAGCACCTACGAGCAGTACTTC	CASSWGGSTYEQYF
TRBJ2-6	TRBV28	.	TRBD2	TGTGCCAGCAGTGGCCGGGGGGGTGCCTCTGGGGCCAACGTCCTGACTTTC	CASSGRGGASGANVLTF
TRBJ2-3	TRBV5-4	.	TRBD2	TGTGCCAGCAGCCAAGGGACTAGCGGCACAGATACGCAGTATTTT	CASSQGTSGTDTQYF
TRBJ1-3	TRBV30	.	TRBD1	TGTGCCTGGAGTGAGATGGACAGGATCTCTGGAAACACCATATATTTT	CAWSEMDRISGNTIYF
TRBJ2-3	TRBV20-1	.	TRBD2	TGCAGTGCTAGGGACCTTCTAGCGGGATCAATGACAGATACGCAGTATTTT	CSARDLLAGSMTDTQYF
TRBJ2-7	TRBV5-1	.	.	TGCGCCAGCAGCTTGGACCTGGGGGGCGGACGCTACGAGCAGTACTTC	CASSLDLGGGRYEQYF